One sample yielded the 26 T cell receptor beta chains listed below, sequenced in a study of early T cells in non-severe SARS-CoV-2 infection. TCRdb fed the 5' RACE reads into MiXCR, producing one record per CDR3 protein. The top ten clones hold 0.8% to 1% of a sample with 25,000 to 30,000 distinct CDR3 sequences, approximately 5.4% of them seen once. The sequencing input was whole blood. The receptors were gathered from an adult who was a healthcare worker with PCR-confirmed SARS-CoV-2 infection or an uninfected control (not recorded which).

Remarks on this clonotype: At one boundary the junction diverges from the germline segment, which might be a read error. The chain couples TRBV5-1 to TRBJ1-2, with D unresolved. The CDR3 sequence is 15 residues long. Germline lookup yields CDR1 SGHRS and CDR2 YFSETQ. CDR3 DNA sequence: TGCGCCAGCAGCTTGCCCGACGGTCCACTGTCTGGCTTCACCTTC. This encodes CASSLPDGPLSGFTF.

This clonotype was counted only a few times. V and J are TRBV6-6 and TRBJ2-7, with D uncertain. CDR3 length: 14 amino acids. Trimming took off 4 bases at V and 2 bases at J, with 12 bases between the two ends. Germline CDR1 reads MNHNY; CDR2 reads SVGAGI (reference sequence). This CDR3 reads CASSSLKDPYEQYF. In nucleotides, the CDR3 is TGTGCCAGCAGTTCACTTAAGGATCCCTACGAGCAGTACTTC.

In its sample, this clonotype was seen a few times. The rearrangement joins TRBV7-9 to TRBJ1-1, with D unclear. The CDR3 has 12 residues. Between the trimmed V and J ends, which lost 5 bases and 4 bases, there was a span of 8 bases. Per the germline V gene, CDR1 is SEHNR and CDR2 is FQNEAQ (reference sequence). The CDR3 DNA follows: TGTGCCAGCAGCCCAACCCCCACTGAAGCTTTCTTT. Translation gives CASSPTPTEAFF. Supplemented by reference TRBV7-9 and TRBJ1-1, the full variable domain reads DTGVSQNPRHKITKRGQNVTFRCDPISEHNRLYWYRQTLGQGPEFLTYFQNEAQLEKSRLLSDRFSAERPKGSFSTLEIQRTEQGDSAMYLCASSPTPTEAFFGQGTRLTVV.

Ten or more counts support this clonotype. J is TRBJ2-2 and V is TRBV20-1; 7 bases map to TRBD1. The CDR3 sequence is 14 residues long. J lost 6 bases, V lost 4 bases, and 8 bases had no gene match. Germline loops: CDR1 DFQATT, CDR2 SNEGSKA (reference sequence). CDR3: CSAKGQNIAGELFF. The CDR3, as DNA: TGCAGTGCTAAGGGACAGAACATAGCCGGGGAGCTGTTTTTT.

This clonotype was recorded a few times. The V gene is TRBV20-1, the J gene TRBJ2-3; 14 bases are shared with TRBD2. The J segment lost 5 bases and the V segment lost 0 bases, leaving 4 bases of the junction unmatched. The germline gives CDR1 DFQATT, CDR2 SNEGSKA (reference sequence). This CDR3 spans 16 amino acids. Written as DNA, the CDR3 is TGCAGTGCTAGAGAGCCGGGACTAGCGGGAGAAGATACGCAGTATTTT. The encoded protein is CSAREPGLAGEDTQYF.

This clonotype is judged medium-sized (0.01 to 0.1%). The DNA for the CDR3 is TGCAGTGCTAGTTCAGGAGTCTATGGCTACACCTTC. Its protein product is CSASSGVYGYTF. The V and J genes are TRBV20-1 and TRBJ1-2, with D unresolved. The CDR3 runs to 12 residues. Trimming took off 3 bases at V and 4 bases at J, with 9 bases between the two ends. Germline CDR1 reads DFQATT; CDR2 reads SNEGSKA (reference sequence).

Here the CDR3 DNA reads TGCAGTGCTAGCGAGGGATCGGTCGGGGAGCTGTTTTTT. Its translation: CSASEGSVGELFF. The chain has TRBV20-1 and TRBJ2-2, with D perhaps matching TRBD2 (5 bases). V was clipped by 3 bases and J by 7 bases, with 12 bases between them. Germline loops: CDR1 DFQATT, CDR2 SNEGSKA (reference sequence). CDR3 length: 13 amino acids.

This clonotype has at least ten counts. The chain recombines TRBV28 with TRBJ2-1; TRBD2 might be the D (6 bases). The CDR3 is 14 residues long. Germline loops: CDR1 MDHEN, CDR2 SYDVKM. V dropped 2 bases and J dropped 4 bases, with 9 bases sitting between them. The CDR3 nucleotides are TGTGCCAGCAGTTTACCCGGGACTTACAATGAGCAGTTCTTC. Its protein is CASSLPGTYNEQFF.

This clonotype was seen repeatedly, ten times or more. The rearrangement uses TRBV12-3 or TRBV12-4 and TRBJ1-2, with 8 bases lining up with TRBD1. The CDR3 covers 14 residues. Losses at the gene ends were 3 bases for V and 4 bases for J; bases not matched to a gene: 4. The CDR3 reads CASSFRGQAYGYTF. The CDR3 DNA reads TGTGCCAGCAGTTTCAGGGGGCAGGCCTATGGCTACACCTTC.

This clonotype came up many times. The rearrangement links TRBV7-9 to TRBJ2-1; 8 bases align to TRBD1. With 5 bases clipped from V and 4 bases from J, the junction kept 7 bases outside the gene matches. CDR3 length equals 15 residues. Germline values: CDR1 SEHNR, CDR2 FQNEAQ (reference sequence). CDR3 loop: CASSLQGDFYNEQFF. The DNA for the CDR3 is TGTGCCAGCAGCCTACAGGGGGACTTTTACAATGAGCAGTTCTTC.

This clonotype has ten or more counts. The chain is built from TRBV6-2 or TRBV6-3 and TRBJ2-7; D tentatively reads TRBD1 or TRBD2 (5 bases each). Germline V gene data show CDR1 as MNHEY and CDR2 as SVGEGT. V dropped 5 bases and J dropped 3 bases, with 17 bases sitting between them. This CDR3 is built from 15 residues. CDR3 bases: TGTGCCAGCAGTCAAATCCGGGACGCGAGCTACGAGCAGTACTTC. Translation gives CASSQIRDASYEQYF.

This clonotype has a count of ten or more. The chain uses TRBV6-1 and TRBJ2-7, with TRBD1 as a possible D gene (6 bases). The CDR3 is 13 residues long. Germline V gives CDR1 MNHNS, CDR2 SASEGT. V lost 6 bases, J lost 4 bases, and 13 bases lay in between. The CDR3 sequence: CASRDSLEYEQYF. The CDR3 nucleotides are TGTGCCAGCAGGGACAGCCTGGAGTACGAGCAGTACTTC.

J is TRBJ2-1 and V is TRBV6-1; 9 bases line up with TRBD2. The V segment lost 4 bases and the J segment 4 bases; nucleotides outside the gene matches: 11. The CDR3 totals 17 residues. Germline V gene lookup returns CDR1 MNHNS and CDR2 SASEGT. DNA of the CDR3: TGTGCCAGCAGTGCCCCCCCGGGGAGCGGGAGGTACAATGAGCAGTTCTTC. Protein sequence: CASSAPPGSGRYNEQFF.

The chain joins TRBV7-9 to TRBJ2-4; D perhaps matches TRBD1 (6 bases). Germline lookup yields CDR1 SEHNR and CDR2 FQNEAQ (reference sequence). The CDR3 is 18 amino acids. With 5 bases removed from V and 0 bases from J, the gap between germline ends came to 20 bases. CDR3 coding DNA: TGTGCCAGCAGCCCAAAGGACAGCAGTTCGGGAGCCAAAAACATTCAGTACTTC. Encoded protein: CASSPKDSSSGAKNIQYF. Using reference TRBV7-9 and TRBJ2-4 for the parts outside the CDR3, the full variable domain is DTGVSQNPRHKITKRGQNVTFRCDPISEHNRLYWYRQTLGQGPEFLTYFQNEAQLEKSRLLSDRFSAERPKGSFSTLEIQRTEQGDSAMYLCASSPKDSSSGAKNIQYFGAGTRLSVL.

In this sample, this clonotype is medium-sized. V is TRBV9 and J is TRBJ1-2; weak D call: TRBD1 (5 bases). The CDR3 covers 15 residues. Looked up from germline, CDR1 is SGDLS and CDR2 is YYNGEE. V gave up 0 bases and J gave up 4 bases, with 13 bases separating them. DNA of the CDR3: TGTGCCAGCAGCGTAGCGGGGGATCTCGGCTATGGCTACACCTTC. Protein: CASSVAGDLGYGYTF. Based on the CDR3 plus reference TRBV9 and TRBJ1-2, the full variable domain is DSGVTQTPKHLITATGQRVTLRCSPRSGDLSVYWYQQSLDQGLQFLIQYYNGEERAKGNILERFSAQQFPDLHSELNLSSLELGDSALYFCASSVAGDLGYGYTFGSGTRLTVV.

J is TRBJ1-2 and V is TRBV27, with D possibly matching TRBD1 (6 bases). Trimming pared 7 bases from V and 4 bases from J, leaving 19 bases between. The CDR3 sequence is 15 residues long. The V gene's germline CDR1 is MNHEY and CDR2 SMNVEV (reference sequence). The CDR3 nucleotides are TGTGCCAGCACCCCCGTGGCAGGGGCGATCTATGGCTACACCTTC. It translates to CASTPVAGAIYGYTF.

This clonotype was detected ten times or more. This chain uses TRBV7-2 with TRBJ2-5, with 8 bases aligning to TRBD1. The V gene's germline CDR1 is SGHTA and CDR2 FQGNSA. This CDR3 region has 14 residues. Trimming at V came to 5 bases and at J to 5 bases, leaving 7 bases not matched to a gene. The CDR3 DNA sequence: TGTGCCAGCAGCATGAACAGGGGGTCGGAGACCCAGTACTTC. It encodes CASSMNRGSETQYF. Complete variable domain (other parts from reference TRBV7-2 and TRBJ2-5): GAGVSQSPSNKVTEKGKDVELRCDPISGHTALYWYRQSLGQGLEFLIYFQGNSAPDKSGLPSDRFSAERTGGSVSTLTIQRTQQEDSAVYLCASSMNRGSETQYFGPGTRLLVL.

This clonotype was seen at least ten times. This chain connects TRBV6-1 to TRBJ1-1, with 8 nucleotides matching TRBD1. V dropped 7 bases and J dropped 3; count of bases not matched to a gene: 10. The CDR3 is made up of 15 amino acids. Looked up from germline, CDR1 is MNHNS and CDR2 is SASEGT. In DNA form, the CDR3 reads TGTGCCAGCATTTTAACCACAGGGGGGGACACTGAAGCTTTCTTT. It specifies CASILTTGGDTEAFF.

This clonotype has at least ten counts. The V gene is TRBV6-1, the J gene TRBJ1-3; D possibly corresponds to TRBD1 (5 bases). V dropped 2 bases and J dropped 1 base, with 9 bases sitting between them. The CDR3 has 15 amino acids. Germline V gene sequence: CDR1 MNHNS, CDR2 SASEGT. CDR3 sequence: CASSEQEGSGNTIYF. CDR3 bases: TGTGCCAGCAGTGAACAGGAGGGGTCTGGAAACACCATATATTTT.

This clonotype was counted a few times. CDR3 residues: CASSVFRDPVEAFF. In nucleotides, the CDR3 is TGTGCCAGCAGTGTATTCCGGGACCCAGTTGAAGCTTTCTTT. V and J are TRBV12-3 or TRBV12-4 and TRBJ1-1, with D possibly being TRBD1 (5 bases). The CDR3 has 14 amino acids. V gave up 5 bases and J gave up 7 bases, with 17 bases separating them.

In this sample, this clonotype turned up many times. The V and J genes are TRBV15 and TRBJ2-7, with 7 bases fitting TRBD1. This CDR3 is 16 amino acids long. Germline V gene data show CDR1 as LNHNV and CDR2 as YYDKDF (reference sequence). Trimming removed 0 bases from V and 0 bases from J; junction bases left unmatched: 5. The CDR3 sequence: CATSRDGAGGSYEQYF. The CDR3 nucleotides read TGTGCCACCAGCAGAGATGGGGCAGGGGGCTCCTACGAGCAGTACTTC.

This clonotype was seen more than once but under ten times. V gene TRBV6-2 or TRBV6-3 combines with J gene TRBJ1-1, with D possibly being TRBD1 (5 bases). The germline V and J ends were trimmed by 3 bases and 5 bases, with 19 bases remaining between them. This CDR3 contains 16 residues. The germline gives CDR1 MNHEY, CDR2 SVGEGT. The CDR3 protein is CASSYPTTEGSTEAFF. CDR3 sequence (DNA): TGTGCCAGCAGTTATCCAACGACTGAGGGGAGTACTGAAGCTTTCTTT.

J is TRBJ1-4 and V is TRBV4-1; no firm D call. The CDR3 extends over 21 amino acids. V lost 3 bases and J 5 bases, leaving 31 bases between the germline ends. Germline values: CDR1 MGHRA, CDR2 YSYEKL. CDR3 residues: CASSQKYICLSQTEPNEKLFF. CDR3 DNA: TGCGCCAGCAGCCAGAAATATATCTGCCTATCCCAGACCGAACCGAATGAAAAACTGTTTTTT.

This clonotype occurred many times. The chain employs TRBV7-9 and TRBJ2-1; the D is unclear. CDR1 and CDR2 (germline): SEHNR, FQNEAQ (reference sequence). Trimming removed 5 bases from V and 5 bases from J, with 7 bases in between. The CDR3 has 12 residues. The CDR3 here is CASSQEHNEQFF. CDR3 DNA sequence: TGTGCCAGCAGCCAAGAACACAATGAGCAGTTCTTC.

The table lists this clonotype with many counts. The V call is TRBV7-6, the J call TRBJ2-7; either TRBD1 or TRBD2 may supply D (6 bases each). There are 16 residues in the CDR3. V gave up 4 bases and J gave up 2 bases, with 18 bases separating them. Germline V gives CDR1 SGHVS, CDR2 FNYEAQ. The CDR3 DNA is TGTGCCAGCAGCTCCCTACGGTGGGGGGCTACCTACGAGCAGTACTTC. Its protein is CASSSLRWGATYEQYF.

CDR3 sequence: CASSPLGPQETQYF. CDR3 DNA: TGTGCCAGCAGTCCCCTTGGGCCACAAGAGACCCAGTACTTC. The chain combines TRBV12-3 or TRBV12-4 with TRBJ2-5; no reliable D call. This CDR3 contains 14 residues. With 5 bases removed from V and 2 bases from J, the gap between germline ends came to 12 bases.